These 20 T cell receptor beta chains were sequenced from one sample in a study of response to subunit inactivated influenza vaccine. TCRdb reanalysed the RT-PCR reads using MiXCR and keeps one entry per CDR3 protein. The sample holds roughly 630,000 distinct CDR3 sequences; less than 15% are singletons and the top ten take 7.6%. The sequences come from PBMCs from blood, collected around two weeks before vaccination. The receptors here all came from a man aged 45 to 65 who received an inactivated influenza vaccine.

This clonotype was detected many times. CDR3 DNA sequence: TGTGCCACCAGTCGACAGGGTTCCCCCGGGGAGCTGTTTTTT. Amino acids: CATSRQGSPGELFF. This chain connects TRBV24-1 to TRBJ2-2; 7 bases are a match to TRBD1. V shed 6 bases, J shed 6 bases, and the junction held 6 bases outside the gene matches. This CDR3 has 14 residues. CDR1 and CDR2 (germline): KGHDR, SFDVKD.

The CDR3 DNA is TGTGCCAGCATCCCCACAGGGCTTTATCAATCAATGAAGCAGTTCTTC. Translation: CASIPTGLYQSMKQFF. V and J are TRBV28 and TRBJ2-1; D is possibly TRBD1 (6 bases). CDR1 is MDHEN, CDR2 SYDVKM, per germline. The CDR3 is made up of 16 amino acids. The V and J ends lost 7 bases and 11 bases respectively, with 27 bases between them.

The rearrangement uses TRBV4-1 and TRBJ1-1, with D unresolved. Germline CDR1 and CDR2: MGHRA and YSYEKL. V was trimmed by 1 base and J by 0 bases, leaving 6 bases between them. The CDR3 length is 14 residues. The CDR3 sequence is CASSQAWLNTEAFF. CDR3 DNA: TGCGCCAGCAGCCAAGCCTGGCTGAACACTGAAGCTTTCTTT.

This clonotype came up a few times. The chain is built from TRBV3-1 and TRBJ1-3; D possibly corresponds to TRBD1 (6 bases). Germline V lookup: CDR1 LGHDT, CDR2 YNNKEL (reference sequence). Trimming pared 5 bases from V and 0 bases from J, leaving 8 bases between. The CDR3 is 14 amino acids. CDR3 loop: CASSSGVSGNTIYF. CDR3 nucleotide sequence: TGTGCCAGCAGCTCAGGGGTCTCTGGAAACACCATATATTTT.

The V and J genes are TRBV19 and TRBJ2-2, with D uncertain. Germline V CDR1 and CDR2: LNHDA, SQIVND (reference sequence). The CDR3 runs 15 residues. V lost 7 bases and J 0 bases, leaving 12 bases between the germline ends. In DNA form, the CDR3 reads TGTGCCAGTAAACCCAGGAGAGCGAACACCGGGGAGCTGTTTTTT. Amino acid sequence: CASKPRRANTGELFF.

The chain joins TRBV20-1 to TRBJ1-2, with 8 bases matching TRBD1. CDR1 is DFQATT, CDR2 SNEGSKA, per germline (reference sequence). The J segment lost 7 bases and the V segment lost 6 bases, leaving 13 bases of the junction unmatched. CDR3 size: 14 residues. CDR3 protein: CSASDRAIFSGYTF. The CDR3 DNA follows: TGCAGTGCCTCGGACAGGGCTATTTTTAGTGGCTACACCTTC.

This clonotype was counted a few times. The chain is built from TRBV20-1 and TRBJ1-2, with 7 bases aligning to TRBD1. The CDR3 runs 14 residues. CDR1 is DFQATT and CDR2 is SNEGSKA in the germline V gene (reference sequence). V dropped 0 bases and J dropped 2; count of bases not matched to a gene: 3. CDR3 region: CSAREARGNYGYTF. The CDR3 DNA reads as TGCAGTGCTAGAGAGGCCAGGGGGAACTATGGCTACACCTTC.

This clonotype showed up just a few times. The chain is built from TRBV18 and TRBJ2-5, with 8 bases lining up with TRBD1. The V segment lost 3 bases and the J segment 1 base; nucleotides outside the gene matches: 7. The CDR3 has 16 residues. Germline lookup yields CDR1 KGHSH and CDR2 LQKENI. The CDR3 coding sequence is TGTGCCAGCTCACCCACAGGGGGTCGGAGCCAAGAGACCCAGTACTTC. Its translation is CASSPTGGRSQETQYF.

The CDR3 bases are TGCGCCAGCAGCCAAGCCCAGGGGGCAGGAGAAAAACTGTTTTTT. Protein product: CASSQAQGAGEKLFF. The rearrangement uses TRBV4-3 and TRBJ1-4; 8 bases agree with TRBD1. V shed 1 base, J shed 8 bases, and the junction held 6 bases outside the gene matches. The CDR3 is made up of 15 amino acids. CDR1 and CDR2 from the germline V gene are LGHNA and YSLEER.

The chain is built from TRBV12-3 or TRBV12-4 and TRBJ2-3; D uncertain. This CDR3 is built from 17 residues. V gave up 8 bases and J gave up 0 bases, with 21 bases separating them. CDR3 nucleotide sequence: TGTGCCAGCCGTGGGCTTGACTCGCCGAGGAGCACAGATACGCAGTATTTT. Amino acid sequence: CASRGLDSPRSTDTQYF.

The chain recombines TRBV6-1 with TRBJ2-1; TRBD1 matches at 9 bases. This CDR3 has 16 residues. CDR1 and CDR2 from the germline V gene are MNHNS and SASEGT. The V and J ends lost 4 bases and 3 bases, in that order; junction bases with no gene match: 7. This CDR3 reads CASSGPGTGFYNEQFF. CDR3 DNA: TGTGCCAGCAGTGGCCCCGGGACAGGGTTCTACAATGAGCAGTTCTTC.

In its sample, this clonotype was seen a few times. The V and J genes are TRBV7-2 and TRBJ2-1; TRBD2 might be the D (5 bases). The germline V gene encodes CDR1 SGHTA and CDR2 FQGNSA. V shed 5 bases and J shed 8 bases, with 16 bases lying between them. CDR3 length equals 14 residues. The CDR3, as DNA: TGTGCCAGCAGCCTGTCGCTTGGAGGCGATGAGCAGTTCTTC. It codes for CASSLSLGGDEQFF. Complete variable domain (other parts from reference TRBV7-2 and TRBJ2-1): GAGVSQSPSNKVTEKGKDVELRCDPISGHTALYWYRQSLGQGLEFLIYFQGNSAPDKSGLPSDRFSAERTGGSVSTLTIQRTQQEDSAVYLCASSLSLGGDEQFFGPGTRLTVL.

This clonotype was detected a few times. The chain recombines TRBV6-5 with TRBJ2-7; D is unclear. This CDR3 comprises 14 residues. Looked up from germline, CDR1 is MNHEY and CDR2 is SVGAGI. V lost 2 bases to trimming and J lost 4 bases, with 12 bases between them. The CDR3 DNA reads TGTGCCAGCAGTTACGGCGTCAGCGTATACGAGCAGTACTTC. The encoded protein is CASSYGVSVYEQYF.

The chain carries TRBV7-9 and TRBJ1-1; D gene ambiguous. The CDR3 consists of 15 residues. Germline-derived CDR1 and CDR2 are SEHNR and FQNEAQ (reference sequence). V lost 5 bases and J lost 3, with 16 bases in between. Here the CDR3 DNA reads TGTGCCAGCAGCCCCAGAGGCTATCGGGACACTGAAGCTTTCTTT. Its protein product is CASSPRGYRDTEAFF. Together with reference TRBV7-9 and TRBJ1-1, the CDR3 gives the full variable domain: DTGVSQNPRHKITKRGQNVTFRCDPISEHNRLYWYRQTLGQGPEFLTYFQNEAQLEKSRLLSDRFSAERPKGSFSTLEIQRTEQGDSAMYLCASSPRGYRDTEAFFGQGTRLTVV.

The J gene is TRBJ2-7, the V gene TRBV3-1; D remains unclear. Germline V gives CDR1 LGHDT, CDR2 YNNKEL (reference sequence). The CDR3 extends over 13 amino acids. Trimming removed 0 bases from V and 6 bases from J, with 9 bases in between. This CDR3 reads CASSQDDGSEQYF. Here the CDR3 DNA reads TGTGCCAGCAGCCAAGACGATGGCTCCGAGCAGTACTTC.

This chain joins TRBV6-2 or TRBV6-3 and TRBJ2-7; the D is unclear. V lost 0 bases and J lost 4, with 7 bases in between. This CDR3 comprises 13 residues. The V gene's germline CDR1 is MNHEY and CDR2 SVGEGT. CDR3 sequence (DNA): TGTGCCAGCAGTTACTCTTCCCGATACGAGCAGTACTTC. Protein sequence: CASSYSSRYEQYF.

The chain recombines TRBV15 with TRBJ2-7; D is unresolved. Germline V lookup: CDR1 LNHNV, CDR2 YYDKDF (reference sequence). CDR3 length: 14 residues. V lost 2 bases to trimming and J lost 5 bases, with 13 bases between them. This CDR3 is CATSRPSVGNEQYF. The CDR3, as DNA: TGTGCCACCAGCAGACCCTCCGTGGGGAACGAGCAGTACTTC. The entire variable domain, with the rest obtained from reference TRBV15 and TRBJ2-7, is as follows: DAMVIQNPRYQVTQFGKPVTLSCSQTLNHNVMYWYQQKSSQAPKLLFHYYDKDFNNEADTPDNFQSRRPNTSFCFLDIRSPGLGDTAMYLCATSRPSVGNEQYFGPGTRLTVT.

The chain combines TRBV18 with TRBJ2-7; 9 bases fit TRBD2. The V and J ends lost 5 bases and 9 bases, in that order; junction bases with no gene match: 8. The CDR3 length is 13 residues. The germline V gene encodes CDR1 KGHSH and CDR2 LQKENI. Here the CDR3 DNA reads TGTGCCAGCTCAGGGTTAGCGGGAGACGCGCAGTACTTC. It specifies CASSGLAGDAQYF.

This clonotype was seen a handful of times. The genes are TRBV28 and TRBJ2-7, with D possibly matching TRBD1 (6 bases). In germline, CDR1 is MDHEN, CDR2 SYDVKM. The CDR3 runs to 13 residues. Trimming took off 7 bases at V and 2 bases at J, with 12 bases between the two ends. CDR3 DNA sequence: TGTGCCAGCAACACAGGGCTAGCCTACGAGCAGTACTTC. Translating gives CASNTGLAYEQYF.

The sample holds a few counts of this clonotype. The rearrangement links TRBV5-6 to TRBJ2-1; a possible D gene is TRBD1 (5 bases). Germline assignment: CDR1 SGHDT and CDR2 YYEEEE. This CDR3 comprises 16 residues. Trimming removed 5 bases at V and 2 bases at J, with 17 bases between. This CDR3 reads CASSSLGRAAYNEQFF. The CDR3 bases are TGTGCCAGCAGTTCTCTGGGCAGGGCCGCCTACAATGAGCAGTTCTTC. Full variable domain (outside the CDR3, taken from reference TRBV5-6 and TRBJ2-1): DAGVTQSPTHLIKTRGQQVTLRCSPKSGHDTVSWYQQALGQGPQFIFQYYEEEERQRGNFPDRFSGHQFPNYSSELNVNALLLGDSALYLCASSSLGRAAYNEQFFGPGTRLTVL.